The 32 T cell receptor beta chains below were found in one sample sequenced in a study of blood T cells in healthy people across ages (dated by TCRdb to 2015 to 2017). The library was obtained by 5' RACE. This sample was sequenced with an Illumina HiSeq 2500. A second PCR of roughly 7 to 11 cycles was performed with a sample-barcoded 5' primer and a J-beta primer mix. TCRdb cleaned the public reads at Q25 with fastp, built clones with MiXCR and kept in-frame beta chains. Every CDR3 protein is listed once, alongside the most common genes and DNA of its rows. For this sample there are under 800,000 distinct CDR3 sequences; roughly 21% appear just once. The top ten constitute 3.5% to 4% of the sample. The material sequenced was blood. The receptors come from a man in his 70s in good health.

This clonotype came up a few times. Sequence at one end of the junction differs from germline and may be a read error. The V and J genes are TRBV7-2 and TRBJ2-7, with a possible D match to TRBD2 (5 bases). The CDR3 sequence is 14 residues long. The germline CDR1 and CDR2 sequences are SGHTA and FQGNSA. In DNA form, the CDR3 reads TGTGCCTGCAGCCACGGACTTCGCTCCTACGAGCAGTACTTT. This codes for CACSHGLRSYEQYF.

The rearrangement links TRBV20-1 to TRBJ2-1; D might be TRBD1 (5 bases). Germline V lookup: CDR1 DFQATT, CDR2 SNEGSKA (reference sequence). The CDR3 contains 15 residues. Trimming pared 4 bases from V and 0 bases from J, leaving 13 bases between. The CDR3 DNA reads TGCAGTGCTAACAGGATCCCTAGCTCCTACAATGAGCAGTTCTTC. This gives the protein CSANRIPSSYNEQFF.

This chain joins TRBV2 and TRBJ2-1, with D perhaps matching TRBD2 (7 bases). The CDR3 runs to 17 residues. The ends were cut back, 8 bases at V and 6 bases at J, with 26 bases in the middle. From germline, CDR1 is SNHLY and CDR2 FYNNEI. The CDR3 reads CASLLDSGGLNFNEQFF. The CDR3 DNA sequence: TGTGCCAGCCTTCTCGACTCGGGGGGCCTCAACTTCAATGAGCAGTTCTTC.

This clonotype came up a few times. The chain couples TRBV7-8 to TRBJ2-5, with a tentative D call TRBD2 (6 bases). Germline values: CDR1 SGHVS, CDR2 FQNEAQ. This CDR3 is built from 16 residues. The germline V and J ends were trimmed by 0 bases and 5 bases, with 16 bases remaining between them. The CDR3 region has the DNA TGTGCCAGCAGCTTAGCCGGCACTCTGGGACTGGAGACCCAGTACTTC. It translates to CASSLAGTLGLETQYF.

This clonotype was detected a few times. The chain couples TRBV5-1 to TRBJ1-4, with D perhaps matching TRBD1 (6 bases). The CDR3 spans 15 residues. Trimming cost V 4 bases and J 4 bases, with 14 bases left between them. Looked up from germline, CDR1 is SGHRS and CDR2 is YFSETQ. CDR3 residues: CASSRGQRLNEKLFF. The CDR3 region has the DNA TGCGCCAGCAGCCGAGGACAGAGGCTTAATGAAAAACTGTTTTTT.

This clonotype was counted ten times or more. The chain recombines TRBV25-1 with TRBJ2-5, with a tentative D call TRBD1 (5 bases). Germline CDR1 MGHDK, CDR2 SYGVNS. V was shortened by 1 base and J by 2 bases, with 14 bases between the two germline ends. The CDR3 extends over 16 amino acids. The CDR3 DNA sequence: TGTGCCAGCAGTGAATTTCAGGACAAAGCTCAAGAGACCCAGTACTTC. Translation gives CASSEFQDKAQETQYF. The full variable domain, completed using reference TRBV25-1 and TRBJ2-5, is EADIYQTPRYLVIGTGKKITLECSQTMGHDKMYWYQQDPGMELHLIHYSYGVNSTEKGDLSSESTVSRIRTEHFPLTLESARPSHTSQYLCASSEFQDKAQETQYFGPGTRLLVL.

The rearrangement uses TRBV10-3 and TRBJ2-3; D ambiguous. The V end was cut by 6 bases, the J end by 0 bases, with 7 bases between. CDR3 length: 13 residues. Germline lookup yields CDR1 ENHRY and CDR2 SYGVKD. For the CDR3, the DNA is TGTGCCATCAGGGCGGACAGCACAGATACGCAGTATTTT. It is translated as CAIRADSTDTQYF.

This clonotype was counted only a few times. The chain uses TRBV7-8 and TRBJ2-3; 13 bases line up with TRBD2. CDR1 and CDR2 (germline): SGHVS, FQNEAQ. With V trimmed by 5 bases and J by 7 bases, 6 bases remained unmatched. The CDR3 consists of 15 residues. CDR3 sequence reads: CASSRTSGSVNTQYF. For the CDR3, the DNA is TGTGCCAGCAGCCGGACTAGCGGGAGCGTGAATACGCAGTATTTT.

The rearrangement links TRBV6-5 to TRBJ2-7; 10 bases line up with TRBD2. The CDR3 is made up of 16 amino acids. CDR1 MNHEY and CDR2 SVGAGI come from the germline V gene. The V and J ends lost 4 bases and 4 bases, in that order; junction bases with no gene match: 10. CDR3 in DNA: TGTGCCAGCAGTTCCCCACCGGGACTAGCGATTTACGAGCAGTACTTC. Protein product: CASSSPPGLAIYEQYF.

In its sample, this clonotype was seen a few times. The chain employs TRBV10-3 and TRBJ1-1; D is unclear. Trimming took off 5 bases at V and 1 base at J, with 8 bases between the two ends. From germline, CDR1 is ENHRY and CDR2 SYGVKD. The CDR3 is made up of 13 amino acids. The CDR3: CAISFDWNTEAFF. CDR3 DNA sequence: TGTGCCATCAGTTTCGACTGGAACACTGAAGCTTTCTTT.

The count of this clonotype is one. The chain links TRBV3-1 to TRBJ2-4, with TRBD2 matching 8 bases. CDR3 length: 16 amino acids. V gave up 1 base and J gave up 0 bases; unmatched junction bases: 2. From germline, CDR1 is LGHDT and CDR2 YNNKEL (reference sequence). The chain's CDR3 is CASSQGLAIAKNIQYF. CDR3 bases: TGTGCCAGCAGCCAAGGACTAGCGATAGCCAAAAACATTCAGTACTTC. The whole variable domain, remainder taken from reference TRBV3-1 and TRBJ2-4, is DTAVSQTPKYLVTQMGNDKSIKCEQNLGHDTMYWYKQDSKKFLKIMFSYNNKELIINETVPNRFSPKSPDKAHLNLHINSLELGDSAVYFCASSQGLAIAKNIQYFGAGTRLSVL.

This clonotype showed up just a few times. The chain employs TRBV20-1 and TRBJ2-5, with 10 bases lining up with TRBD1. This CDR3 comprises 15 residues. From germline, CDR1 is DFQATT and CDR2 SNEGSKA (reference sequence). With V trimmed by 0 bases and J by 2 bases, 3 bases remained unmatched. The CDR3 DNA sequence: TGCAGTGCTAGAGATGGGGACAGGGGTCAAGAGACCCAGTACTTC. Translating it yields CSARDGDRGQETQYF.

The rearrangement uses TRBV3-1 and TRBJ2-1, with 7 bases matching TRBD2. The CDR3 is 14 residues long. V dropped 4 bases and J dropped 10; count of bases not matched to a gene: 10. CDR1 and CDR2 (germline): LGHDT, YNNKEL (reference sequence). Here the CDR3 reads CASSLQQEGGEQFF. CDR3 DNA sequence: TGTGCCAGCAGCCTCCAACAGGAGGGAGGGGAGCAGTTCTTC.

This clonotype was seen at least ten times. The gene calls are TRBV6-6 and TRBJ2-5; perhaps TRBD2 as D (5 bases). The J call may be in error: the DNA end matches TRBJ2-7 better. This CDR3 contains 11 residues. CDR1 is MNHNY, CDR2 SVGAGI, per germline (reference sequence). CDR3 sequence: CASSGLYEQYF. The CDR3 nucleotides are TGTGCCAGCAGCGGACTCTACGAGCAGTACTTC.

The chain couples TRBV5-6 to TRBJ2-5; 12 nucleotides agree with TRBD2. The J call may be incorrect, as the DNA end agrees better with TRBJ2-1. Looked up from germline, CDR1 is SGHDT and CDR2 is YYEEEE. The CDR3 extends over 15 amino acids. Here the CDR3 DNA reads TGTGCCAGCAGCGGCGGACTAGCGGGATACAATGAGCAGTTCTTC. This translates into CASSGGLAGYNEQFF.

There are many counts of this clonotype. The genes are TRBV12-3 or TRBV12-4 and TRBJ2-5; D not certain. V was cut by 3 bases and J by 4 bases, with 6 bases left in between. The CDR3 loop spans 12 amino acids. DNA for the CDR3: TGTGCCAGCAGTTTTTACGGAGAGACCCAGTACTTC. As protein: CASSFYGETQYF.

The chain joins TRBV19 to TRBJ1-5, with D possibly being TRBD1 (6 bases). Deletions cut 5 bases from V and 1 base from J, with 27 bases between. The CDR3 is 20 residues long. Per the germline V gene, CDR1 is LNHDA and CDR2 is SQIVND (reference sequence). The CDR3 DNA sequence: TGTGCCAGTAGTCTAAAATTGGAGTTCGGGGGGCTGGGGAGCAATCAGCCCCAGCATTTT. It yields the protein CASSLKLEFGGLGSNQPQHF.

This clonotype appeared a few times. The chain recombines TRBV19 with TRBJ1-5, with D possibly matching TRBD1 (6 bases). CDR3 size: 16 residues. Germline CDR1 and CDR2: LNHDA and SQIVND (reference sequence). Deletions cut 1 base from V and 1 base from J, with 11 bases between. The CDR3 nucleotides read TGTGCCAGTAGTATAGTGGAAGGGACAAGCAATCAGCCCCAGCATTTT. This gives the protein CASSIVEGTSNQPQHF.

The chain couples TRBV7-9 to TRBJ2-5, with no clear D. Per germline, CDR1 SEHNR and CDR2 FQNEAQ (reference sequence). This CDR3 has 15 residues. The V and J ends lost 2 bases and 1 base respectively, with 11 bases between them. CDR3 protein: CASSLSGPAQETQYF. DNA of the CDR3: TGTGCCAGCAGCTTATCCGGGCCAGCCCAAGAGACCCAGTACTTC.

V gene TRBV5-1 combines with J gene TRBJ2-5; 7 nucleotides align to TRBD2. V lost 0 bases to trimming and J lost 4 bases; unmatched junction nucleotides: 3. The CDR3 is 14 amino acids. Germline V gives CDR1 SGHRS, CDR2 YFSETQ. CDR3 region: CASSLGSSGETQYF. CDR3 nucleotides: TGCGCCAGCAGCTTGGGGTCTAGCGGAGAGACCCAGTACTTC.

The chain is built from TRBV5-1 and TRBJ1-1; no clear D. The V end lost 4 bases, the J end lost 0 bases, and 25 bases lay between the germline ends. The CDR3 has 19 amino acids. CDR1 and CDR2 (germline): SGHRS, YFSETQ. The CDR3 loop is CASSPFGGGRKLLNTEAFF. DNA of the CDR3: TGCGCCAGCAGCCCGTTCGGTGGTGGCCGAAAACTTCTGAACACTGAAGCTTTCTTT.

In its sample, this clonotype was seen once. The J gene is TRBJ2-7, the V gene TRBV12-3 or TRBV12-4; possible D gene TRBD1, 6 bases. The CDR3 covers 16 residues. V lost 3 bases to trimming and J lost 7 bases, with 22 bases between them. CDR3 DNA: TGTGCCAGCAGTTTTCCCCCCGCCGGGTCCAGGGGTGAGCAGTACTTC. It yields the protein CASSFPPAGSRGEQYF.

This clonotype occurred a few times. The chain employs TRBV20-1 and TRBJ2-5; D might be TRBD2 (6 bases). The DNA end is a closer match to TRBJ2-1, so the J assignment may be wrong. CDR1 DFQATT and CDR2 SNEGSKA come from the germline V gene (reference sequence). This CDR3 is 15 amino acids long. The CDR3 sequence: CSARVGRVSPNEQFF. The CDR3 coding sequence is TGCAGTGCTAGAGTCGGGAGAGTTAGCCCCAATGAGCAGTTCTTC.

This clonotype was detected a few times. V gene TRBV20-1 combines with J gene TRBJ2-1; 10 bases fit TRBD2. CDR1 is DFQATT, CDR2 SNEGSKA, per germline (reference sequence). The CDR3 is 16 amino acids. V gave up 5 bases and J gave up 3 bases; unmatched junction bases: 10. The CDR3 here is CSAWAASGSGYNEQFF. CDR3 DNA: TGCAGTGCTTGGGCAGCTAGCGGGAGCGGCTACAATGAGCAGTTCTTC.

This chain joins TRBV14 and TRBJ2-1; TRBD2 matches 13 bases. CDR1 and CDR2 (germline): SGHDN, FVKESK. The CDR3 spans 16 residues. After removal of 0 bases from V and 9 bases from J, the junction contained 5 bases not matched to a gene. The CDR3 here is CASSQDMTSGRSEQFF. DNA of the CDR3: TGTGCCAGCAGCCAAGATATGACTAGCGGGAGGAGTGAGCAGTTCTTC. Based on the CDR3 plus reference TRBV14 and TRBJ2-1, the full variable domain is EAGVTQFPSHSVIEKGQTVTLRCDPISGHDNLYWYRRVMGKEIKFLLHFVKESKQDESGMPNNRFLAERTGGTYSTLKVQPAELEDSGVYFCASSQDMTSGRSEQFFGPGTRLTVL.

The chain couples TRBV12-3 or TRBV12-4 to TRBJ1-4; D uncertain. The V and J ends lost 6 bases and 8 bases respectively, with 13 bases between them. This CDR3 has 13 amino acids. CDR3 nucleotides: TGTGCCAGCAGCCCCCGGGTGGGAGAAAAACTGTTTTTT. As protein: CASSPRVGEKLFF.

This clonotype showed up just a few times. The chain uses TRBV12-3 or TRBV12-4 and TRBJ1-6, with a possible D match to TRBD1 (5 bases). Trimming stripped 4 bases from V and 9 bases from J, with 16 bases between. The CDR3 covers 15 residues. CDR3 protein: CASSSPGASISPLHF. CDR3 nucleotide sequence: TGTGCCAGCAGTTCACCCGGGGCTTCAATTTCACCCCTCCACTTT.

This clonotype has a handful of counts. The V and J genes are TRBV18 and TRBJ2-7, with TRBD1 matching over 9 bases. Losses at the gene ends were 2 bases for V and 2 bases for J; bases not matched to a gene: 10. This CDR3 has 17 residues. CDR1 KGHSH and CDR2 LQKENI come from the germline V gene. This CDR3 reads CASSPFATGGYPYEQYF. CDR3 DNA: TGTGCCAGCTCACCATTCGCGACAGGGGGTTACCCCTACGAGCAGTACTTC.

The CDR3 sequence is CASSTGTGNTDTQYF. The CDR3 nucleotides are TGTGCCAGCAGCACCGGGACAGGGAATACAGATACGCAGTATTTT. The chain joins TRBV11-2 to TRBJ2-3, with TRBD1 matching over 9 bases. CDR3 length: 15 amino acids. Germline V gene lookup returns CDR1 SGHAT and CDR2 FQNNGV. Trimming cost V 5 bases and J 3 bases; bases outside gene matches: 6.

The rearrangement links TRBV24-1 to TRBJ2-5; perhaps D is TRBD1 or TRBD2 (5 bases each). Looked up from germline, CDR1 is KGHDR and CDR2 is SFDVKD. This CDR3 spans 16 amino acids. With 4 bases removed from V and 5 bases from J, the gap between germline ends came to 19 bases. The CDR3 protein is CATSDPTGTLGETQYF. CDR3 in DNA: TGTGCCACCAGTGACCCTACCGGGACGTTGGGGGAGACCCAGTACTTC.

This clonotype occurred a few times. As DNA, the CDR3 is TGTGCCAGCAGTTACGCAGCAACTAATGAAAAACTGTTTTTT. Residues: CASSYAATNEKLFF. J is TRBJ1-4 and V is TRBV6-2 or TRBV6-3; D gene ambiguous. The germline V gene encodes CDR1 MNHEY and CDR2 SVGEGT. Trimming removed 2 bases at V and 0 bases at J, with 4 bases between. The CDR3 extends over 14 amino acids.

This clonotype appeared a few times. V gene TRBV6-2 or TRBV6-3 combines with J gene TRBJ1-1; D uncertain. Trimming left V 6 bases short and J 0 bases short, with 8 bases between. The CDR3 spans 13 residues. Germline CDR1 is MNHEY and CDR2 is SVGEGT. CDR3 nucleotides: TGTGCCAGCAGCCCCAACTTGAACACTGAAGCTTTCTTT. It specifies CASSPNLNTEAFF.